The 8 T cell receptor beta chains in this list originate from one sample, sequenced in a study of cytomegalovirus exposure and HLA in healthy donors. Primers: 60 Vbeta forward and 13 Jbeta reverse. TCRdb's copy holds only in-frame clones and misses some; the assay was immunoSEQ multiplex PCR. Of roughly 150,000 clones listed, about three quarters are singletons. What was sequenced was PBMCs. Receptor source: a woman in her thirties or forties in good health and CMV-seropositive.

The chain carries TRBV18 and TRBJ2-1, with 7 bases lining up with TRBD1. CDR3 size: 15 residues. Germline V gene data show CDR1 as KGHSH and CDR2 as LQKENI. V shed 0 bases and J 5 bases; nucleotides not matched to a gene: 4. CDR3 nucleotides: TGTGCCAGCTCACCACCGTTGCAGGGGGACAATGAGCAGTTCTTC. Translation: CASSPPLQGDNEQFF.

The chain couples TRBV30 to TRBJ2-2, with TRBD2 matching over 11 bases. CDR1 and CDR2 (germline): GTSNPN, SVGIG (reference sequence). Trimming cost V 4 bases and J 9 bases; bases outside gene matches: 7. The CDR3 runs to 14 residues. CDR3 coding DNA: TGTGCCTGGACGCCACTAGCGGGGGCGCGGGAGCTGTTTTTT. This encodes CAWTPLAGARELFF.

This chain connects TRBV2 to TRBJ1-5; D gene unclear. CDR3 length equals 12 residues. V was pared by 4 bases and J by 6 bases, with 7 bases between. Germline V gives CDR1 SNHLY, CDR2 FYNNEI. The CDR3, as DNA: TGTGCCAGCAGTGTTCCTCGTCAGCCCCAGCATTTT. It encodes CASSVPRQPQHF. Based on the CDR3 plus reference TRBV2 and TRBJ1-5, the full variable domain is EPEVTQTPSHQVTQMGQEVILRCVPISNHLYFYWYRQILGQKVEFLVSFYNNEISEKSEIFDDQFSVERPDGSNFTLKIRSTKLEDSAMYFCASSVPRQPQHFGDGTRLSIL.

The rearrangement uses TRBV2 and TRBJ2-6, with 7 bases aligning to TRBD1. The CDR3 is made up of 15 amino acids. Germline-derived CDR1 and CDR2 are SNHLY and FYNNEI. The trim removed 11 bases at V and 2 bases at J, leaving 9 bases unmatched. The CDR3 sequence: CADKIRGTGANVLTF. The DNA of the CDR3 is TGTGCCGACAAAATCAGGGGGACTGGGGCCAACGTCCTGACTTTC.

This CDR3 is CASSSGTGAGVPKAFF. For the CDR3, the DNA is TGTGCCAGCAGTTCCGGGACAGGCGCTGGGGTTCCGAAAGCTTTCTTT. This rearrangement joins TRBV6-6 to TRBJ1-1; 8 bases are a match to TRBD1. CDR3 length: 16 residues. V was clipped by 4 bases and J by 9 bases; unmatched bases: 16. CDR1 MNHNY and CDR2 SVGAGI come from the germline V gene (reference sequence).

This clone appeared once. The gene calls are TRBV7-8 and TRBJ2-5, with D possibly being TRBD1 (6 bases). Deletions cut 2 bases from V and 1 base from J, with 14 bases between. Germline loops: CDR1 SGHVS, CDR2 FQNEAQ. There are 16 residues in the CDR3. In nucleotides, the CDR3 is TGTGCCAGCAGCTTAAGCGGCAGGGGATTCCAAGAGACCCAGTACTTC. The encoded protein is CASSLSGRGFQETQYF.

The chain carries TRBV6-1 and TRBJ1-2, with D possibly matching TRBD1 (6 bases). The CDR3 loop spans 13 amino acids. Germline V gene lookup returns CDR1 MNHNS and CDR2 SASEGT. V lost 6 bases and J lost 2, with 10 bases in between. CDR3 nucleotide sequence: TGTGCCAGCAGGTACGACAGGAACTATGGCTACACCTTC. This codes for CASRYDRNYGYTF.

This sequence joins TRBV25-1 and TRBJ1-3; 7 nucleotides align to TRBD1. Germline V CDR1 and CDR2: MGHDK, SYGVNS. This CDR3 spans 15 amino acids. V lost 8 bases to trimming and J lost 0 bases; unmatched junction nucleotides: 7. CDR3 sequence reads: CASGQDSFSGNTIYF. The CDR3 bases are TGTGCCAGCGGACAGGACAGCTTCTCTGGAAACACCATATATTTT.